This T cell receptor (beta chain) was sequenced for a study of cytomegalovirus exposure and HLA in healthy donors. PCR primers comprised 60 Vbeta and 13 Jbeta primers. The table came from immunoSEQ multiplex PCR; TCRdb's copy has only in-frame clones and leaves some out. Of some 200,000 clones listed, around four fifths were seen once; the top ten hold approximately 6.5%. In germline, CDR1 is MDHEN, CDR2 SYDVKM. V was clipped by 6 bases and J by 8 bases; unmatched bases: 7. The CDR3 extends over 14 amino acids. The sequenced sample consisted of PBMCs. The V gene is TRBV28, the J gene TRBJ1-4; the match to TRBD1 covers 9 bases. This clonotype was obtained from a woman aged 50 to 60 in good health and CMV-seropositive. CDR3 residues: CASRAGTGNEKLFF. In nucleotides, the CDR3 is TGTGCCAGCAGGGCCGGGACAGGGAACGAAAAACTGTTTTTT.